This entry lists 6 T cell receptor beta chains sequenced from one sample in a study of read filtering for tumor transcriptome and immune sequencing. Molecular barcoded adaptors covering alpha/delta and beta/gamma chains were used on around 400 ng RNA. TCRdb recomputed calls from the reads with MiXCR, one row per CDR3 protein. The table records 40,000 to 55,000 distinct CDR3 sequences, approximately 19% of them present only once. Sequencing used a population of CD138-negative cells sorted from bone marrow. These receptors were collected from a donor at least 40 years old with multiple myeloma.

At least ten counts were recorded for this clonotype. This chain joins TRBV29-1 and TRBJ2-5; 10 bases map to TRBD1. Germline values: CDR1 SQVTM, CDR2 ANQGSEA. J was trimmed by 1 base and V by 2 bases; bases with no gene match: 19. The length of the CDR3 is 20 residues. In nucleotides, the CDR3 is TGCAGCGTTGAAAAAGGACAGGGGGGTGTTTGGGGTGATTTCCAAGAGACCCAGTACTTC. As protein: CSVEKGQGGVWGDFQETQYF.

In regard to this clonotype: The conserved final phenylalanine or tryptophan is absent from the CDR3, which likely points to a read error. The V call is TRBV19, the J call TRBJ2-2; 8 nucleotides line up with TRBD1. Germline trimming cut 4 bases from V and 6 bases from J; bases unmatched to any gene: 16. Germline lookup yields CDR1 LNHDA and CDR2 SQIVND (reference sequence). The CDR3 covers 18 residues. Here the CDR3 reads CASSTRTGSLLGAGELFL. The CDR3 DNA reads TGTGCCAGTAGTACCCGGACAGGGTCGCTTCTAGGGGCCGGGGAGCTGTTTTTA.

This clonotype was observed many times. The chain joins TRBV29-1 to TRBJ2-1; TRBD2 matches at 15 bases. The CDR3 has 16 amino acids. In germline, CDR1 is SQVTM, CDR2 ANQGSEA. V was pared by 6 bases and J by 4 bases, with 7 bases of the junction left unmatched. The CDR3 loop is CSVQGLAGGVYNEQFF. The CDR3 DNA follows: TGCAGCGTCCAGGGACTAGCGGGAGGTGTGTACAATGAGCAGTTCTTC.

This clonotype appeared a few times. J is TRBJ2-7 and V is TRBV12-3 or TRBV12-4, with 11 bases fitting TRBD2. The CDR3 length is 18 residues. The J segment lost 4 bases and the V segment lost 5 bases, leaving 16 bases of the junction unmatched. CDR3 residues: CASSPPSGTSGTLYEQYF. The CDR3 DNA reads TGTGCCAGCAGTCCACCCTCCGGGACTAGCGGAACTTTATACGAGCAGTACTTC.

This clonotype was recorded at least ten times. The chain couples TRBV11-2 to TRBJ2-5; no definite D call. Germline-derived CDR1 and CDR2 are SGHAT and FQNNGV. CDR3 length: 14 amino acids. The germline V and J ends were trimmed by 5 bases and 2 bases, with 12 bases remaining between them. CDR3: CASSPGGRQETQYF. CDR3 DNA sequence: TGTGCCAGCAGCCCCGGTGGCAGACAAGAGACCCAGTACTTC.

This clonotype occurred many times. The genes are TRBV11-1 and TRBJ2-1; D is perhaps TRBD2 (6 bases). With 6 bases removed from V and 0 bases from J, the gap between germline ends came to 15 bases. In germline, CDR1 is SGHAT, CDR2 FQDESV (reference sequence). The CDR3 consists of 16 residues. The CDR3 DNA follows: TGTGCCAGCAGGTCCGATCGGGAGACCTCCTACAATGAGCAGTTCTTC. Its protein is CASRSDRETSYNEQFF. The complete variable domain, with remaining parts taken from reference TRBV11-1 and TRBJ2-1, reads EAEVAQSPRYKITEKSQAVAFWCDPISGHATLYWYRQILGQGPELLVQFQDESVVDDSQLPKDRFSAERLKGVDSTLKIQPAELGDSAMYLCASRSDRETSYNEQFFGPGTRLTVL.